Below are 5 T cell receptor beta chains sequenced from a single sample in a study of cytomegalovirus exposure and HLA in healthy donors. PCR involved 60 Vbeta and 13 Jbeta primers. Assay: immunoSEQ multiplex PCR; the TCRdb copy retains only in-frame clones and omits some. The sample consists of 95,000 to 150,000 clones, 77% of them appearing once. The sequencing sample was made of PBMCs. These receptors all stem from a woman aged 40 to 50 in good health and CMV-seropositive.

This clone appeared a single time. The chain is built from TRBV30 and TRBJ1-5, with no clear D. There are 12 residues in the CDR3. CDR1 is GTSNPN and CDR2 is SVGIG in the germline V gene (reference sequence). Trimming cost V 0 bases and J 4 bases, with 4 bases left between them. Written as DNA, the CDR3 is TGTGCCTGGAGTGTACAGAATCAGCCCCAGCATTTT. The encoded protein is CAWSVQNQPQHF.

This clone has just a few counts. The chain combines TRBV10-1 with TRBJ2-1; 13 nucleotides line up with TRBD2. CDR3 length: 16 amino acids. The trim removed 6 bases at V and 2 bases at J, leaving 4 bases unmatched. CDR1 WNHNN and CDR2 SYGVQD come from the germline V gene (reference sequence). As DNA, the CDR3 is TGCGCCAGCAGCGCAGGGACTAGCGGGACCTACAATGAGCAGTTCTTC. It encodes CASSAGTSGTYNEQFF.

The rearrangement uses TRBV27 and TRBJ2-3, with TRBD1 identical over 10 bases. CDR1 and CDR2 (germline): MNHEY, SMNVEV (reference sequence). The CDR3 is 15 amino acids. Germline trimming cut 8 bases from V and 4 bases from J; bases unmatched to any gene: 9. This CDR3 reads CASPCWDRGSDTQYF. The DNA for the CDR3 is TGTGCCAGCCCCTGCTGGGACAGGGGCTCAGATACGCAGTATTTT.

CDR3 residues: CASRILRGTLMDTEAFF. As DNA, the CDR3 is TGTGCCAGCAGGATCCTCCGGGGGACGCTCATGGACACTGAAGCTTTCTTT. The rearrangement uses TRBV28 and TRBJ1-1; a possible D gene is TRBD1 (5 bases). The CDR3 is 17 amino acids. The V end lost 6 bases, the J end lost 3 bases, and 23 bases lay between the germline ends. Germline CDR1 and CDR2: MDHEN and SYDVKM.

The chain carries TRBV7-2 and TRBJ2-7; D perhaps matches TRBD2 (5 bases). This CDR3 region has 15 residues. Trimming left V 2 bases short and J 0 bases short, with 11 bases between. Germline assignment: CDR1 SGHTA and CDR2 FQGNSA. The CDR3 spells CASSLSTGSSYEQYF. The CDR3, as DNA: TGTGCCAGCAGCTTAAGTACGGGAAGCTCCTACGAGCAGTACTTC.